The 19 T cell receptor beta chains reported below all come from one sample, sequenced in a study of cytomegalovirus exposure and HLA in healthy donors (dated by TCRdb to between 2016 and 2019). The library came from the immunoSEQ multiplex PCR assay. The multiplex PCR relied on a mix of 60 forward primers for TCR Vbeta segments and 13 reverse primers for TCR Jbeta segments. The table was pulled from immuneACCESS by TCRdb, which kept in-frame rearrangements only. Such tables lose some clones; where checked, under half of the loss comes from unresolved V genes, and the rest has no known cause. This sample comprises 180,000 or so clones, about 79% of them detected only once. The ten largest make up around 1.6% of the sample. The material sequenced was PBMCs. Source of these receptors: a man aged 18-30 years in good health and CMV-seronegative.

The chain links TRBV4-1 to TRBJ2-5, with D possibly being TRBD2 (6 bases). The CDR3 totals 15 residues. V lost 6 bases and J 2 bases, leaving 16 bases between the germline ends. Germline V lookup: CDR1 MGHRA, CDR2 YSYEKL. CDR3 sequence: CASSLPGLQQETQYF. CDR3 sequence (DNA): TGCGCCAGCAGTCTTCCGGGACTGCAGCAAGAGACCCAGTACTTC.

The chain is built from TRBV29-1 and TRBJ2-3; D is possibly TRBD1 (5 bases). Looked up from germline, CDR1 is SQVTM and CDR2 is ANQGSEA. Trimming removed 6 bases from V and 2 bases from J, with 18 bases in between. This CDR3 contains 15 residues. CDR3 sequence: CSVVATANNTDTQYF. CDR3 nucleotide sequence: TGCAGCGTCGTGGCGACAGCGAACAACACAGATACGCAGTATTTT.

CDR3 sequence (DNA): TGTGCCTGGAGTGGGGGGGTGGGTACCGGGGAGCTGTTTTTT. It is translated as CAWSGGVGTGELFF. The J gene is TRBJ2-2, the V gene TRBV30; tentatively, D is TRBD2 (6 bases). CDR3 length equals 14 residues. V lost 1 base, J lost 5 bases, and 11 bases lay in between. Looked up from germline, CDR1 is GTSNPN and CDR2 is SVGIG (reference sequence).

This sequence joins TRBV5-4 and TRBJ2-2, with 8 nucleotides matching TRBD2. The V segment lost 4 bases and the J segment 5 bases; nucleotides outside the gene matches: 10. The CDR3 is 16 residues long. Germline CDR1 and CDR2: SGHNT and YYREEE (reference sequence). CDR3 nucleotide sequence: TGTGCCAGCAGCCCCGAAGGGCGGGGGGCGACCGGGGAGCTGTTTTTT. Translating it yields CASSPEGRGATGELFF.

This sequence joins TRBV28 and TRBJ2-1; D unresolved. From germline, CDR1 is MDHEN and CDR2 SYDVKM. Trimming cost V 6 bases and J 5 bases, with 11 bases left between them. The CDR3 covers 13 residues. The CDR3 spells CASSPRNHNEQFF. In DNA form, the CDR3 reads TGTGCCAGCAGCCCCAGGAACCACAATGAGCAGTTCTTC.

The V and J genes are TRBV5-1 and TRBJ2-3; 15 bases agree with TRBD2. Germline V lookup: CDR1 SGHRS, CDR2 YFSETQ. The CDR3 has 18 residues. J gave up 4 bases and V 0 bases, and 6 bases lay outside the gene matches. Written as DNA, the CDR3 is TGCGCCAGCAGCTTGGTCGGGACTAGCGGGAGGAATCCAGATACGCAGTATTTT. Protein sequence: CASSLVGTSGRNPDTQYF.

This chain's CDR3 is CATTGRGTSGGSYEQYF. The CDR3 DNA follows: TGTGCCACCACGGGGAGGGGAACTAGCGGAGGATCCTACGAGCAGTACTTC. V gene TRBV10-3 combines with J gene TRBJ2-5; 8 positions agree with TRBD2. The assigned J gene may be wrong: the sequence end matches TRBJ2-7 better. CDR3 length equals 17 residues. The V gene's germline CDR1 is ENHRY and CDR2 SYGVKD.

V is TRBV29-1 and J is TRBJ2-5; a possible D gene is TRBD1 (5 bases). Per the germline V gene, CDR1 is SQVTM and CDR2 is ANQGSEA. This CDR3 is 11 amino acids long. V was shortened by 6 bases and J by 8 bases, with 13 bases between the two germline ends. In DNA, the CDR3 is TGCAGCGTGGGGCCCGGGCTTACCCAGTACTTC. This sequence encodes CSVGPGLTQYF.

This clone was seen a single time. The V call is TRBV29-1, the J call TRBJ1-1; 7 bases fit TRBD1. This CDR3 has 13 amino acids. Germline CDR1 reads SQVTM; CDR2 reads ANQGSEA. V lost 3 bases to trimming and J lost 0 bases; unmatched junction nucleotides: 1. The CDR3 DNA sequence: TGCAGCGTTGACAGGGGGTTGAACACTGAAGCTTTCTTT. Translating gives CSVDRGLNTEAFF.

The genes are TRBV11-2 and TRBJ2-1, with 8 bases identical to TRBD2. Germline V CDR1 and CDR2: SGHAT, FQNNGV. This CDR3 is built from 11 residues. Trimming removed 9 bases from V and 15 bases from J; junction bases left unmatched: 10. CDR3: CASSGGGFVFF. Here the CDR3 DNA reads TGTGCCAGTTCTGGCGGGGGGTTTGTGTTCTTC.

A note on this clone: The identical CDR3 is also encoded by other nucleotide sequences in the sample. J is TRBJ2-3 and V is TRBV6-6, with 14 bases matching TRBD2. Germline V gene lookup returns CDR1 MNHNY and CDR2 SVGAGI (reference sequence). Losses at the gene ends were 5 bases for V and 4 bases for J; bases not matched to a gene: 5. This CDR3 is 16 amino acids long. The CDR3 DNA reads as TGTGCCAGCAGTCTCGGGACTAGCGGGAGTGCAGATACGCAGTATTTT. Protein product: CASSLGTSGSADTQYF.

Regarding this clone: At one boundary the junction diverges from the germline segment, which might be a read error. The chain employs TRBV7-9 and TRBJ2-3, with TRBD1 as a possible D gene (5 bases). Germline loops: CDR1 SEHNR, CDR2 FQNEAQ (reference sequence). This CDR3 is built from 15 residues. CDR3 DNA sequence: TGTGCCGGCAGCTCCGTTCAGGGCTACACAGATACGCAGTATTTT. Amino acid sequence: CAGSSVQGYTDTQYF.

This clone was recorded a few times. This chain joins TRBV7-8 and TRBJ2-7; TRBD1 aligns across 9 bases. V lost 0 bases to trimming and J lost 2 bases; unmatched junction nucleotides: 8. Looked up from germline, CDR1 is SGHVS and CDR2 is FQNEAQ. The CDR3 is 17 amino acids. The CDR3 DNA reads TGTGCCAGCAGCTTAGCCCTACAGGGGGCAGGGACCTACGAGCAGTACTTC. Its translation: CASSLALQGAGTYEQYF.

This chain connects TRBV4-1 to TRBJ2-3, with 12 bases fitting TRBD2. This CDR3 region has 19 residues. V lost 3 bases, J lost 1 base, and 11 bases stayed unmatched. The germline V gene encodes CDR1 MGHRA and CDR2 YSYEKL. Here the CDR3 DNA reads TGCGCCAGCAGCCAGAGATGGACTAGCGGGACGGGGGGCACAGATACGCAGTATTTT. Its translation: CASSQRWTSGTGGTDTQYF.

This clone was found once. V gene TRBV13 combines with J gene TRBJ2-6, with 7 bases that match TRBD1. Germline V CDR1 and CDR2: PRHDT, FYEKMQ (reference sequence). The V and J ends lost 2 bases and 0 bases, in that order; junction bases with no gene match: 4. There are 17 residues in the CDR3. CDR3 loop: CASSLLGQTSGANVLTF. CDR3 coding DNA: TGTGCCAGCAGCTTACTGGGACAGACCTCTGGGGCCAACGTCCTGACTTTC.

The genes are TRBV6-5 and TRBJ1-1, with D tentatively TRBD1 (6 bases). V was pared by 6 bases and J by 4 bases, with 18 bases between. CDR1 MNHEY and CDR2 SVGAGI come from the germline V gene. This CDR3 region has 15 residues. The CDR3 spells CASRLGGIGFTEAFF. The CDR3 coding sequence is TGTGCCAGCAGGTTAGGGGGAATTGGTTTCACTGAAGCTTTCTTT.

The V gene is TRBV28, the J gene TRBJ2-2; 8 bases line up with TRBD1. V lost 6 bases and J lost 6; bases outside the gene matches: 9. Germline CDR1 reads MDHEN; CDR2 reads SYDVKM. The CDR3 consists of 15 residues. CDR3: CASRPGQGGAGELFF. CDR3 sequence (DNA): TGTGCCAGCAGACCCGGACAGGGTGGTGCCGGGGAGCTGTTTTTT.

This chain joins TRBV6-5 and TRBJ1-5; TRBD1 matches 10 bases. Unmatched junction bases numbered 9, after V lost 4 bases and J lost 6 bases. There are 16 residues in the CDR3. Germline V gene data show CDR1 as MNHEY and CDR2 as SVGAGI. The CDR3 here is CASSSDGTGDSQPQHF. The CDR3 nucleotides read TGTGCCAGCAGTTCCGACGGGACAGGGGACAGTCAGCCCCAGCATTTT.

This clone was seen a handful of times. The J gene is TRBJ1-2, the V gene TRBV28, with no clear D. V lost 6 bases and J 2 bases, leaving 19 bases between the germline ends. The CDR3 extends over 16 amino acids. CDR1 is MDHEN, CDR2 SYDVKM, per germline. The CDR3 protein is CASSPILISGNYGYTF. In nucleotides, the CDR3 is TGTGCCAGCAGCCCCATTCTAATTTCCGGGAACTATGGCTACACCTTC.